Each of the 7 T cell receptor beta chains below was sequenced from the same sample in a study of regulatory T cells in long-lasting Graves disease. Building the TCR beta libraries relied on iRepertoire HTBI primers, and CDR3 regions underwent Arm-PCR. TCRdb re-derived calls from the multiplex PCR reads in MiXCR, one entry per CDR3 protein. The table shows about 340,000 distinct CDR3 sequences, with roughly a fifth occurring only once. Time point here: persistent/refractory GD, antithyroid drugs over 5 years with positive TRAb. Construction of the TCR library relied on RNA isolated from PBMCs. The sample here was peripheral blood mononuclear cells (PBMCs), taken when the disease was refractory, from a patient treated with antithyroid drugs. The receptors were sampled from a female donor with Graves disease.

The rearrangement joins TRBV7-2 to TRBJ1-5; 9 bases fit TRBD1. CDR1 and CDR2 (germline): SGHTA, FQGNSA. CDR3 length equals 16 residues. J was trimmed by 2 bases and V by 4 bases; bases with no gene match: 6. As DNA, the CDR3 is TGTGCCAGCAGCTGGACAGGGGACGGGGGCAATCAGCCCCAGCATTTT. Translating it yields CASSWTGDGGNQPQHF.

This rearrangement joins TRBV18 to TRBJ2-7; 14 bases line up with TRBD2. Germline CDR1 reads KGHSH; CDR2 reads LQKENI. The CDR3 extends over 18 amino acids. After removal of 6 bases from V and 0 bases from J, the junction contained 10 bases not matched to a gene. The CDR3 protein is CASSPGLAGGTNSYEQYF. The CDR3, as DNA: TGTGCCAGCTCCCCCGGACTAGCGGGAGGTACAAACTCCTACGAGCAGTACTTC.

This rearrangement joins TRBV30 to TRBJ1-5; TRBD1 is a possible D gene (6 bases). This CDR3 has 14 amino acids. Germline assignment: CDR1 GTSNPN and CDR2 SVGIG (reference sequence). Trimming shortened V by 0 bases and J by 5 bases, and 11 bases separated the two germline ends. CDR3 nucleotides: TGTGCCTGGAGTGTAAAACAGGGACATCAGCCCCAGCATTTT. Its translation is CAWSVKQGHQPQHF.

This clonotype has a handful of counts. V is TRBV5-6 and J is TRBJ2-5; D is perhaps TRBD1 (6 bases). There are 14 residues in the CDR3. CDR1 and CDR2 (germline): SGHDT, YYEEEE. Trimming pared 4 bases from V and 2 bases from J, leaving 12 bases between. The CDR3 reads CASSADRTQETQYF. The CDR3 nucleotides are TGTGCCAGCAGCGCCGACAGGACTCAAGAGACCCAGTACTTC.

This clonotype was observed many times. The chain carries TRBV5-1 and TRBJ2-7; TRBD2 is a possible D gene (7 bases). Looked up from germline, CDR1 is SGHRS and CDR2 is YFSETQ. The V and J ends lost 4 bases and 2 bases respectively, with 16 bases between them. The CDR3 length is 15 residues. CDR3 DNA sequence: TGCGCCAGCAGCCCCCGGGGGGCAGGGGCCTACGAGCAGTACTTC. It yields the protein CASSPRGAGAYEQYF.

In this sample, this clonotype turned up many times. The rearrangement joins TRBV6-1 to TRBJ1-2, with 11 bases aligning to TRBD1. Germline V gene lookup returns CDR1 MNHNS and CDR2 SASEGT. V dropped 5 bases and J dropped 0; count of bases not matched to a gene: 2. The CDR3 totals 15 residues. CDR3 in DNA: TGTGCCAGCAGTCGGGACAGGGGGGCTAACTATGGCTACACCTTC. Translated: CASSRDRGANYGYTF.

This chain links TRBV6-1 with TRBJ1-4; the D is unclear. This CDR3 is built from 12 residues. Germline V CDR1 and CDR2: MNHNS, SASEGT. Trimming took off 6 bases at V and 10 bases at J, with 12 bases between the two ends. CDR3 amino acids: CASRATRGKLFF. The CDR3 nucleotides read TGTGCCAGCAGAGCTACACGGGGAAAACTGTTTTTT.